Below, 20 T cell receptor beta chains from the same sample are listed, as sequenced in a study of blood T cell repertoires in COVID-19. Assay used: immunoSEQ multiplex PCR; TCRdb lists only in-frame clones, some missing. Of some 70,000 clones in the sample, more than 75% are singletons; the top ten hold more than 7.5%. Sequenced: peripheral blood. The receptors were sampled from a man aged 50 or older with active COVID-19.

The CDR3 sequence is CAWRGGQGTDTQYF. In DNA form, the CDR3 reads TGTGCCTGGAGAGGCGGACAGGGAACAGATACGCAGTATTTT. This rearrangement joins TRBV30 to TRBJ2-3; 8 nucleotides agree with TRBD1. Unmatched junction bases numbered 5, after V lost 3 bases and J lost 3 bases. The CDR3 contains 14 residues. Germline V gene data show CDR1 as GTSNPN and CDR2 as SVGIG (reference sequence).

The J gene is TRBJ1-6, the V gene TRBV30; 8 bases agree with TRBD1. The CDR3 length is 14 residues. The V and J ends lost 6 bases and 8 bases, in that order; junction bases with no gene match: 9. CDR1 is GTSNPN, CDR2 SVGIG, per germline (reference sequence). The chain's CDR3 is CACLDRGGYSPLHF. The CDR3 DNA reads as TGTGCCTGCCTAGACAGGGGAGGCTATTCACCCCTCCACTTT.

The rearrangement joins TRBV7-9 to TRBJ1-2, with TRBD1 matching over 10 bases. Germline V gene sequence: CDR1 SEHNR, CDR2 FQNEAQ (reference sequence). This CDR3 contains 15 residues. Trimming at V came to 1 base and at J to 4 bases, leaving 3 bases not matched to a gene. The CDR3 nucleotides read TGTGCCAGCAGCTTAGAGGACAGGGGGACCTATGGCTACACCTTC. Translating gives CASSLEDRGTYGYTF. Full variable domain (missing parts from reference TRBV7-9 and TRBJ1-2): DTGVSQNPRHKITKRGQNVTFRCDPISEHNRLYWYRQTLGQGPEFLTYFQNEAQLEKSRLLSDRFSAERPKGSFSTLEIQRTEQGDSAMYLCASSLEDRGTYGYTFGSGTRLTVV.

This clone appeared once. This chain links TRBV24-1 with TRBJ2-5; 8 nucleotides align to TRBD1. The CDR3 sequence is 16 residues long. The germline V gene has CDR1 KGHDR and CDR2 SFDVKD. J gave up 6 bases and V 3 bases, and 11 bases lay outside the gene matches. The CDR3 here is CATSDTGQGSAQTQYF. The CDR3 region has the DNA TGTGCCACCAGTGATACCGGACAGGGATCCGCGCAGACCCAGTACTTC.

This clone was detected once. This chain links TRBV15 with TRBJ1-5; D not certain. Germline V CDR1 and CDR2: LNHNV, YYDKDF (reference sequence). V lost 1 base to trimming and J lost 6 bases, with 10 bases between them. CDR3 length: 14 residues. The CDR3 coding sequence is TGTGCCACCAGCAGAGGCGAGGAGACTCAGCCCCAGCATTTT. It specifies CATSRGEETQPQHF.

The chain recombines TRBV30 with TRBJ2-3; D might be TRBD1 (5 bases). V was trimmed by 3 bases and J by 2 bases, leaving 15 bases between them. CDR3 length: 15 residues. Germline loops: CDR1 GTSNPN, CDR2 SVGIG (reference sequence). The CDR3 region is CAWRRQGLATDTQYF. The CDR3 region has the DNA TGTGCCTGGAGGCGTCAGGGCCTCGCCACAGATACGCAGTATTTT.

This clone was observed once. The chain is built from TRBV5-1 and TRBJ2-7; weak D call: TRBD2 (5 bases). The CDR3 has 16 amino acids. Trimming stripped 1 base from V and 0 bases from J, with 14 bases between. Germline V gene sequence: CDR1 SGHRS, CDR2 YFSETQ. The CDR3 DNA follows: TGCGCCAGCAGCTTGTTCTGGACTGCAAGCTCCTACGAGCAGTACTTC. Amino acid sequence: CASSLFWTASSYEQYF. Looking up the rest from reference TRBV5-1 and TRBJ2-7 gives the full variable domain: KAGVTQTPRYLIKTRGQQVTLSCSPISGHRSVSWYQQTPGQGLQFLFEYFSETQRNKGNFPGRFSGRQFSNSRSEMNVSTLELGDSALYLCASSLFWTASSYEQYFGPGTRLTVT.

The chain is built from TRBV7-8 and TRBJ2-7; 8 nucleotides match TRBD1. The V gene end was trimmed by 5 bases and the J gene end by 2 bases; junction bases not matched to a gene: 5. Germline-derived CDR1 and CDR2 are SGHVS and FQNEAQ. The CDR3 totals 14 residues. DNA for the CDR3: TGTGCCAGCAGCCCGGGGACAGGAGCCTACGAGCAGTACTTC. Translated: CASSPGTGAYEQYF.

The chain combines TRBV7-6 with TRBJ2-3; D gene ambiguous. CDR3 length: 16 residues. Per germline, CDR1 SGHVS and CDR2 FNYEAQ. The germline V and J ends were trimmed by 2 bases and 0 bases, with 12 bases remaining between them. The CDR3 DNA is TGTGCCAGCAGCTTATATTTGGCACAGAGCACAGATACGCAGTATTTT. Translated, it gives CASSLYLAQSTDTQYF.

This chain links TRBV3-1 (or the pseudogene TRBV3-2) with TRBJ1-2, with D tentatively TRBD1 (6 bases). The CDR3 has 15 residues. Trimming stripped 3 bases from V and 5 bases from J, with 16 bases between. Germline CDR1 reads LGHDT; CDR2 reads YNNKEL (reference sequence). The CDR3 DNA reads TGTGCCAGCAGCCACCACGGGGGAGGGGGATATGGCTACACCTTC. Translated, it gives CASSHHGGGGYGYTF.

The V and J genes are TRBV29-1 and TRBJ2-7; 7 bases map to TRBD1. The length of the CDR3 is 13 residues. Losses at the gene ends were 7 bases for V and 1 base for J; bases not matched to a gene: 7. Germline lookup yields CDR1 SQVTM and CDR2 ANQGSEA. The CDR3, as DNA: TGCAGCGCAAGACAGGGCCCGTCCTACGAGCAGTACTTC. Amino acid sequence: CSARQGPSYEQYF.

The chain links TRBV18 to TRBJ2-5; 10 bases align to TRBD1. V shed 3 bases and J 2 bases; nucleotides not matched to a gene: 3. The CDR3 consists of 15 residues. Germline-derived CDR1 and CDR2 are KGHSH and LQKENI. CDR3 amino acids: CASSPGQGVQETQYF. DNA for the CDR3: TGTGCCAGCTCACCTGGACAGGGGGTACAAGAGACCCAGTACTTC.

In nucleotides, the CDR3 is TGTGCCAGCAGCTTAAGGTTCGGGGCCTACGAGCAGTACTTC. Protein: CASSLRFGAYEQYF. This rearrangement joins TRBV7-2 to TRBJ2-7; the D gene is possibly TRBD2 (5 bases). This CDR3 region has 14 residues. Per the germline V gene, CDR1 is SGHTA and CDR2 is FQGNSA. Between the trimmed V and J ends, which lost 2 bases and 2 bases, there was a span of 10 bases.

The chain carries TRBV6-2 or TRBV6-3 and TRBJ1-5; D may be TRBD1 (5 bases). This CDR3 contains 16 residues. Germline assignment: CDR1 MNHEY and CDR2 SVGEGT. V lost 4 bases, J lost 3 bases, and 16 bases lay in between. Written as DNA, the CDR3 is TGTGCCAGCAGTTTGTTTCGGGGGGAAGACAATCAGCCCCAGCATTTT. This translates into CASSLFRGEDNQPQHF.

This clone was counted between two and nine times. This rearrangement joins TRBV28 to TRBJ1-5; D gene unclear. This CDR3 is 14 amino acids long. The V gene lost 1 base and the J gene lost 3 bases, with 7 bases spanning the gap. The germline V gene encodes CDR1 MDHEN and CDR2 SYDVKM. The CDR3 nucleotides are TGTGCCAGCAGTTTATCTCCCTACAATCAGCCCCAGCATTTT. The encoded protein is CASSLSPYNQPQHF. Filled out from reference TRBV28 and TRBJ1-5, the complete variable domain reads DVKVTQSSRYLVKRTGEKVFLECVQDMDHENMFWYRQDPGLGLRLIYFSYDVKMKEKGDIPEGYSVSREKKERFSLILESASTNQTSMYLCASSLSPYNQPQHFGDGTRLSIL.

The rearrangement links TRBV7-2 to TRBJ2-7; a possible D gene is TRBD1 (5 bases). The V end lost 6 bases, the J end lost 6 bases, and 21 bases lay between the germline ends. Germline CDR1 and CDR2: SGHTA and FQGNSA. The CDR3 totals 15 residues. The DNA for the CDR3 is TGTGCCAGCAGTGGCCTGAGGCAGGGAATCGGCGAGCAGTACTTC. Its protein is CASSGLRQGIGEQYF. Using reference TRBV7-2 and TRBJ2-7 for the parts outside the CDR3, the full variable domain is GAGVSQSPSNKVTEKGKDVELRCDPISGHTALYWYRQSLGQGLEFLIYFQGNSAPDKSGLPSDRFSAERTGGSVSTLTIQRTQQEDSAVYLCASSGLRQGIGEQYFGPGTRLTVT.

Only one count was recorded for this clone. CDR3 coding DNA: TGCGCCAGCAGCCAATGGGGTCGGGGGAACTATGGCTACACCTTC. Amino acid sequence: CASSQWGRGNYGYTF. V is TRBV4-1 and J is TRBJ1-2; the D gene is possibly TRBD1 (5 bases). The CDR3 has 15 residues. Germline V gene lookup returns CDR1 MGHRA and CDR2 YSYEKL. Trimming shortened V by 2 bases and J by 2 bases, and 12 bases separated the two germline ends.

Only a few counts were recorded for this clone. CDR3 sequence: CASMPRGGNTGELFF. CDR3 nucleotide sequence: TGTGCCAGCATGCCAAGAGGAGGGAACACCGGGGAGCTGTTTTTT. This chain joins TRBV3-1 (or the pseudogene TRBV3-2) and TRBJ2-2, with a weak D call TRBD2 (5 bases). This CDR3 comprises 15 residues. Between the trimmed V and J ends, which lost 7 bases and 1 base, there was a span of 13 bases. CDR1 is LGHDT, CDR2 YNNKEL, per germline (reference sequence).

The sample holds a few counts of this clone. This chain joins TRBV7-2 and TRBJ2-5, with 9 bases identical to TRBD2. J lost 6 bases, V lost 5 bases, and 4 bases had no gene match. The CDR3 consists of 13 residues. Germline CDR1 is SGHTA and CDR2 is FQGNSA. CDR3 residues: CASSRRGGQTQYF. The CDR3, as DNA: TGTGCCAGCAGCCGGCGGGGGGGACAGACCCAGTACTTC.

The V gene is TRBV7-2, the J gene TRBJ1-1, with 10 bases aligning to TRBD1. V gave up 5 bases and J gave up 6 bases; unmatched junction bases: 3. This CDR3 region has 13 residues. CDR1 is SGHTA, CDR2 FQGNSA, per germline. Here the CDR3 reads CASSRQGAAEAFF. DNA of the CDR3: TGTGCCAGCAGCAGACAGGGGGCAGCTGAAGCTTTCTTT.